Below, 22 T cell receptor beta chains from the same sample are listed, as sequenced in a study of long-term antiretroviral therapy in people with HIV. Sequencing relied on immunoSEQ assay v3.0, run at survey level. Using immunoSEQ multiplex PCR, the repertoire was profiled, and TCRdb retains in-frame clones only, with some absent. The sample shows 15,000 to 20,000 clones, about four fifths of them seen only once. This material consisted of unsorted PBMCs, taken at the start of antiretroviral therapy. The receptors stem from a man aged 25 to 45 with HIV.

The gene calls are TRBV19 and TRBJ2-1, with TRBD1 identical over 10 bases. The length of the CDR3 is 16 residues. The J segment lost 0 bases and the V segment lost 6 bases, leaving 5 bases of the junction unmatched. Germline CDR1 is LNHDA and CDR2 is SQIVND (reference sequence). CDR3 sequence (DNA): TGTGCCAGTAGGCCGGGACAGGGGACCTCCTACAATGAGCAGTTCTTC. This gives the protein CASRPGQGTSYNEQFF.

The CDR3 spells CAWSVRGEQFF. In nucleotides, the CDR3 is TGTGCCTGGAGTGTTAGGGGAGAGCAGTTCTTC. V usage is TRBV30 and J usage is TRBJ2-1, with D possibly being TRBD1 (5 bases). The CDR3 covers 11 residues. Trimming shortened V by 0 bases and J by 10 bases, and 7 bases separated the two germline ends. Germline V CDR1 and CDR2: GTSNPN, SVGIG (reference sequence).

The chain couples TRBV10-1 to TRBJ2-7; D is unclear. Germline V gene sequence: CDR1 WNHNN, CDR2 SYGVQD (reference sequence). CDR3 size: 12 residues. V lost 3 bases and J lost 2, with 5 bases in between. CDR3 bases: TGCGCCAGCAGTGAATTGGCCTACGAGCAGTACTTC. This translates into CASSELAYEQYF.

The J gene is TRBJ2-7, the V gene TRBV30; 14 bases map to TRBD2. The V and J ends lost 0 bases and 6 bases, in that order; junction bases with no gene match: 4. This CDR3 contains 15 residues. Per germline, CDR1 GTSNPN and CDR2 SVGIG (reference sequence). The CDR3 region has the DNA TGTGCCTGGAGTGTTGGACTAGCGGGAGGTTCCGAGCAGTACTTC. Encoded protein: CAWSVGLAGGSEQYF.

The CDR3 DNA follows: TGTGCCAGCAGCTTGGGGGACCGAAACTCCTACGAGCAGTACTTC. It codes for CASSLGDRNSYEQYF. The J gene is TRBJ2-7, the V gene TRBV5-4; D is possibly TRBD1 or TRBD2 (5 bases each). The V end was cut by 0 bases, the J end by 0 bases, with 10 bases between. The CDR3 runs to 15 residues. In germline, CDR1 is SGHNT, CDR2 YYREEE (reference sequence).

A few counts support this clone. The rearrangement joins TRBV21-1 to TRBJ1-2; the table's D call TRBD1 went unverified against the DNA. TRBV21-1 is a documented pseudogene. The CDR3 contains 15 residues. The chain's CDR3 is CASSSPDRVRYGYTF. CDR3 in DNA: TGTGCCAGCAGCAGCCCCGACAGGGTTAGGTATGGCTACACCTTC.

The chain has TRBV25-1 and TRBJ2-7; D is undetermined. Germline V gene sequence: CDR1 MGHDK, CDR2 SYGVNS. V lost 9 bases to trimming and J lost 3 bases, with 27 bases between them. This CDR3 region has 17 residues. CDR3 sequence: CARKLRRTETRHYEQYF. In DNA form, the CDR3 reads TGTGCCAGGAAACTAAGACGGACGGAAACCCGCCACTACGAGCAGTACTTC.

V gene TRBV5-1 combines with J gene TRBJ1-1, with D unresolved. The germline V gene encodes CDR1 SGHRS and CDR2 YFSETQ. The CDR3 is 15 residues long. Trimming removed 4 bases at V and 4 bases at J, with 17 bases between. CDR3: CASSGGTTSPTEAFF. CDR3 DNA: TGCGCCAGCAGCGGAGGAACGACCTCGCCCACTGAAGCTTTCTTT.

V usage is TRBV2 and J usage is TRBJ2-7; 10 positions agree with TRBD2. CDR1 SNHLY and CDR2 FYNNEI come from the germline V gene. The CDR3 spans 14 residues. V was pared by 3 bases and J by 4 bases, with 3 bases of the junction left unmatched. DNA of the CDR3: TGTGCCAGCAGTGAGGCTAGCGGGAGTTACGAGCAGTACTTC. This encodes CASSEASGSYEQYF. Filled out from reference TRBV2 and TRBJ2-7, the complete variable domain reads EPEVTQTPSHQVTQMGQEVILRCVPISNHLYFYWYRQILGQKVEFLVSFYNNEISEKSEIFDDQFSVERPDGSNFTLKIRSTKLEDSAMYFCASSEASGSYEQYFGPGTRLTVT.

The chain's CDR3 is CASSATKWEQYF. The CDR3 DNA follows: TGTGCCAGCAGCGCAACCAAGTGGGAGCAGTACTTC. The chain recombines TRBV7-9 with TRBJ2-7; D is uncertain. The CDR3 length is 12 residues. CDR1 and CDR2 from the germline V gene are SEHNR and FQNEAQ (reference sequence). The V end was cut by 5 bases, the J end by 7 bases, with 12 bases between.

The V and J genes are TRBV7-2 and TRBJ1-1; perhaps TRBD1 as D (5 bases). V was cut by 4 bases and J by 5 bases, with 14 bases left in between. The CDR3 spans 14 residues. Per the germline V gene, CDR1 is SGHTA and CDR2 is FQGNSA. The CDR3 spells CASSSSGGRTEAFF. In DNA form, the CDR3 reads TGTGCCAGCAGCTCTTCTGGGGGGAGGACTGAAGCTTTCTTT.

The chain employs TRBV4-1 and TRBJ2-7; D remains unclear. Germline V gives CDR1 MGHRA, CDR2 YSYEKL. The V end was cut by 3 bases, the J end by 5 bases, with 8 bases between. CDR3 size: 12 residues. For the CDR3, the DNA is TGCGCCAGCAGCCATAATAGGGACGAGCAGTACTTC. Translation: CASSHNRDEQYF.

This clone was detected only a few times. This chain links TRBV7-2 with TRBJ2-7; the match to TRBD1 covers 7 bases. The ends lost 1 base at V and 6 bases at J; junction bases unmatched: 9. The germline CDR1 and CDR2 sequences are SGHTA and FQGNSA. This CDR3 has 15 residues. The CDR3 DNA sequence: TGTGCCAGCAGCTTAGGAGGGGGCCGGTCCGGCGAGCAGTACTTC. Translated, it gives CASSLGGGRSGEQYF.

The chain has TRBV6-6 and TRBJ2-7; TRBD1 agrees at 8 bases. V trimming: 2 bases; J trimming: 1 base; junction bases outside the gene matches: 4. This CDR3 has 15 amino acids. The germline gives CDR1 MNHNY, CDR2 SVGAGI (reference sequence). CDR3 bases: TGTGCCAGCAGTTACCTCCGACAGGGGTCCTACGAGCAGTACTTC. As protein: CASSYLRQGSYEQYF.

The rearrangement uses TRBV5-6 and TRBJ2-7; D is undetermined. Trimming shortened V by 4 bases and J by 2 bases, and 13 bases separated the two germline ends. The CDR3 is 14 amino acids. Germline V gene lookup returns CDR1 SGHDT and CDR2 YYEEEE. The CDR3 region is CASSRSYSPYEQYF. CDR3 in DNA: TGTGCCAGCAGCCGGAGTTACTCCCCCTACGAGCAGTACTTC.

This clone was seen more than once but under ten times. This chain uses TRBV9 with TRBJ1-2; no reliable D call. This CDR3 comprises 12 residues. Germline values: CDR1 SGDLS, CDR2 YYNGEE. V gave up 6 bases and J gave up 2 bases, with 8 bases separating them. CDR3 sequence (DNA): TGTGCCAGCACACTCGGAAACTATGGCTACACCTTC. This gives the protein CASTLGNYGYTF.

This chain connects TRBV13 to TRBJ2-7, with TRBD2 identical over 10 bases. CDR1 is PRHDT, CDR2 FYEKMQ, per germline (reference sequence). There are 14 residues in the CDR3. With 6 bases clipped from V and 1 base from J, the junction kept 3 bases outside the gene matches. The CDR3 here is CASRQREGSYEQYF. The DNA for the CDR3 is TGTGCCAGCAGGCAGCGGGAGGGTTCCTACGAGCAGTACTTC.

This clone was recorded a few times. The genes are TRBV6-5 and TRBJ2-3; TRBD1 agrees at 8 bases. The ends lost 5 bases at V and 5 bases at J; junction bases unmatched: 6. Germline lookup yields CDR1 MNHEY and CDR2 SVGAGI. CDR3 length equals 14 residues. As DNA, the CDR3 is TGTGCCAGCAGTCCCAGGGGGCAGGGAGATACGCAGTATTTT. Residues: CASSPRGQGDTQYF.

Written as DNA, the CDR3 is TGTGCCAGCAGCCTCGGGGGGGAAGAGACCCAGTACTTC. Its translation: CASSLGGEETQYF. The V gene is TRBV14, the J gene TRBJ2-5, with 8 nucleotides matching TRBD2. There are 13 residues in the CDR3. The germline V gene has CDR1 SGHDN and CDR2 FVKESK. The ends lost 4 bases at V and 3 bases at J; junction bases unmatched: 1. Full variable domain (remainder filled in from reference TRBV14 and TRBJ2-5): EAGVTQFPSHSVIEKGQTVTLRCDPISGHDNLYWYRRVMGKEIKFLLHFVKESKQDESGMPNNRFLAERTGGTYSTLKVQPAELEDSGVYFCASSLGGEETQYFGPGTRLLVL.

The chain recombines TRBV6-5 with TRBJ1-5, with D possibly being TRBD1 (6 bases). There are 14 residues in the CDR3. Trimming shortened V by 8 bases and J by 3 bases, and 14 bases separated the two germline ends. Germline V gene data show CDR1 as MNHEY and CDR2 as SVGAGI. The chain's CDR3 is CASGGSHTNQPQHF. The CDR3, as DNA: TGTGCCAGCGGGGGCAGCCATACCAATCAGCCCCAGCATTTT.

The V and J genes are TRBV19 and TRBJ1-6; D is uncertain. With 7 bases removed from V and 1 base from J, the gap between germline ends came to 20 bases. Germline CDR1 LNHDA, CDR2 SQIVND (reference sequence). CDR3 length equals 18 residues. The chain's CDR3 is CASTASKGGGSYNSPLHF. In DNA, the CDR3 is TGTGCCAGTACTGCCTCAAAGGGCGGCGGGTCCTATAATTCACCCCTCCACTTT.

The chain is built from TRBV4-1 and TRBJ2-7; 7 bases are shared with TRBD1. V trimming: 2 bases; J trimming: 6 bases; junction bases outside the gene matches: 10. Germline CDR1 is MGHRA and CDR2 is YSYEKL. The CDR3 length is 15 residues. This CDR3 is CASSQQAWTGGEQYF. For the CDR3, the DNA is TGCGCCAGCAGCCAACAAGCGTGGACAGGAGGCGAGCAGTACTTC.